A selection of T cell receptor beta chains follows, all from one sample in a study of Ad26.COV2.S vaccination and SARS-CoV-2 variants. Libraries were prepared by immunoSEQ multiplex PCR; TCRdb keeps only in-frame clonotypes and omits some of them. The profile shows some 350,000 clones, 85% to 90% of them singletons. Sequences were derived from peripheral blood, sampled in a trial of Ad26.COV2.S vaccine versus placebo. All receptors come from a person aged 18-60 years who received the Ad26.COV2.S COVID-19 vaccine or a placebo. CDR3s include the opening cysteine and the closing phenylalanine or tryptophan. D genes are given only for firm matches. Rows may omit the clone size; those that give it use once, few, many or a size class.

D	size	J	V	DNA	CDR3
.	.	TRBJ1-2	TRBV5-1	TGCGCCAGCAGCCGCCCAGGAGAACACTATGGCTACACCTTC	CASSRPGEHYGYTF
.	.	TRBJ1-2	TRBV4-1	TGCGCCAGCAGCCCTAACAGGCAAGGGGGGTATGGCTACACCTTC	CASSPNRQGGYGYTF
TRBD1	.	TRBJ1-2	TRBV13	TGTGCCAGCAGCTTTAGGGTGTGGGACAGGGACTATGGCTACACCTTC	CASSFRVWDRDYGYTF
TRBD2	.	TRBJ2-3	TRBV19	TGTGCCAGTAGTAGAGATAGCCTAGCGGGTACCGATACGCAGTATTTT	CASSRDSLAGTDTQYF
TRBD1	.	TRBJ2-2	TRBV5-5	TGTGCCAGCAGCTTGACACAGGGGACCACCGGGGAGCTGTTTTTT	CASSLTQGTTGELFF
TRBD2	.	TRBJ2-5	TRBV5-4	TGTGCCAGCAGCGAGTCGGGAGGGCCGGAAGAGACCCAGTACTTC	CASSESGGPEETQYF
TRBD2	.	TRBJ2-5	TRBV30	TGTGCCTGGAGTCCCCTAGCGGGAGGGCCTGAGACCCAGTACTTC	CAWSPLAGGPETQYF
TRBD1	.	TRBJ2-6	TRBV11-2	TGTGCCAGCAGCTTAACAGGGGTGGGCGCTGGGGCCAACGTCCTGACTTTC	CASSLTGVGAGANVLTF
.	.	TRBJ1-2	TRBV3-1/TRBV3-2	TGTGCCAGCAGCCAAGATGTACCTCCGACATCCTATGGCTACACCTTC	CASSQDVPPTSYGYTF
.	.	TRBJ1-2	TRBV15	TGTGCCACCAGCAGCCAACTATATGGCTACACCTTC	CATSSQLYGYTF
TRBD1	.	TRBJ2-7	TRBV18	TGTGCCAGCTCACCCGGGACAGCTAACTACGAGCAGTACTTC	CASSPGTANYEQYF
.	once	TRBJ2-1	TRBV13	TGTGCCAGCAGCCAACAGGCCCCTGAGCAGTTCTTC	CASSQQAPEQFF
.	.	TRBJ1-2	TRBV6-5	TGTGCCAGCAGTTACTCCTTAAATACCCGCTATGGCTACACCTTC	CASSYSLNTRYGYTF
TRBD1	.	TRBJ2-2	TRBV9	TGTGCCAGCAGCGGCATTACAGGGGGCGCGAACACCGGGGAGCTGTTTTTT	CASSGITGGANTGELFF
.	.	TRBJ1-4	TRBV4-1	TGCGCCAGCAGCCAAGGGACCGCTGCAACTAATGAAAAACTGTTTTTT	CASSQGTAATNEKLFF
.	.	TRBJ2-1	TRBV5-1	TGCGCCAGCAGCTTGGGACCGAGCTCCTACAATGAGCAGTTCTTC	CASSLGPSSYNEQFF
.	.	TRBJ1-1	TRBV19	TGTGCCAGTATCCCCGACAGGAACACTGAAGCTTTCTTT	CASIPDRNTEAFF
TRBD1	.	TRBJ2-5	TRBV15	TGTGCCACCAGCACGACAGGGGGCCCCGGGGAAGAGACCCAGTACTTC	CATSTTGGPGEETQYF
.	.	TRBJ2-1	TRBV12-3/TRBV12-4	TGTGCCAGCACGAGTGGCGTCATTAGTGAGCAGTTCTTC	CASTSGVISEQFF
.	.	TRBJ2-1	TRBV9	TGTGCCAGCAGCGTAGGCGGGCGTCATGAGCAGTTCTTC	CASSVGGRHEQFF
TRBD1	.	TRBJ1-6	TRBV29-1	TGCAGCCCGGACAGGGGGCAAAACGGGGATTCACCCCTCCACTTT	CSPDRGQNGDSPLHF
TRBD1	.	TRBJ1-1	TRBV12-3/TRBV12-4	TGTGCCAGCAGAAGACAGGGAGAGACTGAAGCTTTCTTT	CASRRQGETEAFF
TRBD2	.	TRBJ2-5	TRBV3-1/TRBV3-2	TGTGCCAGCAGCCAAGATGAAGCGGGACTAGCGCCCACCCAAGAGACCCAGTACTTC	CASSQDEAGLAPTQETQYF
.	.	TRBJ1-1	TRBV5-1	TGCGCCAGCAGCTTGGCAGTGAACACTGAAGCTTTCTTT	CASSLAVNTEAFF
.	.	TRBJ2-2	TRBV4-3	TGCGCCAGCAGCCAAGATCGGGGGAACACCGGGGAGCTGTTTTTT	CASSQDRGNTGELFF
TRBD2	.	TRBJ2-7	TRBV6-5	TGTGCCAGCTCCTTCACTAGCGGGGGCACCTACGAGCAGTACTTC	CASSFTSGGTYEQYF
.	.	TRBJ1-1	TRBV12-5	TGTGCTAGTGTGCAGGGTTTTGTTGACACTGAAGCTTTCTTT	CASVQGFVDTEAFF
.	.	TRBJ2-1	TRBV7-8	TGTGCCAGCAGCTTAGAGGCAGGTTTACAGTTCTTC	CASSLEAGLQFF
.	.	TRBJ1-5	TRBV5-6	TGTGCCAGCAGCATTAACAAAGTTGGGGGGAAATCCAATCAGCCCCAGCATTTT	CASSINKVGGKSNQPQHF
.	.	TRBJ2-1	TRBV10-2	TGCGCCAGCAATCCGGAGGGGAGCAGCTCCTACAATGAGCAGTTCTTC	CASNPEGSSSYNEQFF
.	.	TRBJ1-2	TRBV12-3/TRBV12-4	TGTGCCAGCAAGGACCAGGGGCATGGCTACACCTTC	CASKDQGHGYTF
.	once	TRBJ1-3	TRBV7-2	TGTGCCAGCAGCTTTACATGGGAGAAGACTGGAAACACCATATATTTT	CASSFTWEKTGNTIYF
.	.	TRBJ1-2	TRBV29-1	TGCAGCGTTGAAGATGGGGGAGGGAGCAGCTATGGCTACACCTTC	CSVEDGGGSSYGYTF
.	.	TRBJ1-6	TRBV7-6	TGTGCCAGCAGCTCCCAAGAGGCTTCACCCCTCCACTTT	CASSSQEASPLHF
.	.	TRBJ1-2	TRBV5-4	TGTGCCAGCAGCTTGTGGGGGGCGACTAACTATGGCTACACCTTC	CASSLWGATNYGYTF
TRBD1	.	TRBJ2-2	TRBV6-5	TGTGCCAGCAGCGGACAGGGTGTAACCGGGGAGCTGTTTTTT	CASSGQGVTGELFF
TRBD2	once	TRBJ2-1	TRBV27	TGTGCCAGCAGTTTAACTAGCGGGAGGGCGTATGAGCAGTTCTTC	CASSLTSGRAYEQFF
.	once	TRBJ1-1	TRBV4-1	TGCGCCAGCAGCCAGGGCCCGAACACTGAAGCTTTCTTT	CASSQGPNTEAFF
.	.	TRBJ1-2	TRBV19	TGTGCCAGTAGTATCCCCTCAGTTGGCTATGGCTACACCTTC	CASSIPSVGYGYTF
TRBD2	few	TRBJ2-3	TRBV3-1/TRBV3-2	TGTGCCAGCAGCCAACTAGCGGGCACAGATACGCAGTATTTT	CASSQLAGTDTQYF
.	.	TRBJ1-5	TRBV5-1	TGCGCCAGCAGCTTGGATGTAGGTCAGCCCCAGCATTTT	CASSLDVGQPQHF
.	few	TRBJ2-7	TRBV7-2	TGTGCCAGCAGCTTATCCCCAGTCTACGAGCAGTACTTC	CASSLSPVYEQYF
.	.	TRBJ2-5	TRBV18	TGTGCCAGCTCACCTGGGCGGGGATCAGAGACCCAGTACTTC	CASSPGRGSETQYF
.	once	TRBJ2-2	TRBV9	TGTGCCTGCCACCTCGGTTCGGTCGGGGAGCTGTTTTTT	CACHLGSVGELFF
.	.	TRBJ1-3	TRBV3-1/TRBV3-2	TGTGCCAGCAGCCACCCCTCTAGCTCCATATATTTT	CASSHPSSSIYF
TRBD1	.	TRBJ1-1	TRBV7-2	TGTGCCAGCGGGACAGGGGGGCGGACTGAAGCTTTCTTT	CASGTGGRTEAFF
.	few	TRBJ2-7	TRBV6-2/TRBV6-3	TGTGCCAGCAGTTACGGTGATGGCAGGTACTACGAGCAGTACTTC	CASSYGDGRYYEQYF
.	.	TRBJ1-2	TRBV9	TGTGCCAGCAGCCCCAGGTGGGAGACAAACTATGGCTACACCTTC	CASSPRWETNYGYTF
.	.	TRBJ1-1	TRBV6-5	TGTGCCAGCAGTCCGCCCTCCTTGAACACTGAAGCTTTCTTT	CASSPPSLNTEAFF
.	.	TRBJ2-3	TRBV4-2	TGTGCCAGCAGCCTGGGGAACTTTGGGGATACGCAGTATTTT	CASSLGNFGDTQYF
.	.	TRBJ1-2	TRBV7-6	TGTGCCAGCAGCTCCCACAGGAGCCGCACCTATGGCTACACCTTC	CASSSHRSRTYGYTF
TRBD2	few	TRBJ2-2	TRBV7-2	TGTGCCAGCAGGCTGAGTAGCGGGAGGTCCACCGGGGAGCTGTTTTTT	CASRLSSGRSTGELFF
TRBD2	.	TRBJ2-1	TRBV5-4	TGTGCCAGCAGCAGGCTAGCGGGGGGGGAAAATGAGCAGTTCTTC	CASSRLAGGENEQFF
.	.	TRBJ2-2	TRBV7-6	TGTGCCAGCAGCTTAGCCGTTAAGGGGCGGTATGCCGGGGAGCTGTTTTTT	CASSLAVKGRYAGELFF
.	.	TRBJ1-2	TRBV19	TGTGCCAGTAGTAATCAGGATGGCTATGGCTACACCTTC	CASSNQDGYGYTF
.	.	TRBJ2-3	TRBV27	TGTGCCAGCAGTTCCCGCCCCTTACCTTCGACCAGCACAGATACGCAGTATTTT	CASSSRPLPSTSTDTQYF
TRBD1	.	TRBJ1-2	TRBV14	TGTGCCAGCAGCCCAGGGGGTTCCCACTATGGCTACACCTTC	CASSPGGSHYGYTF
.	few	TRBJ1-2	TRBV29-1	TGCAGCGTGGAAGACGGGGCGGCCTATGGCTACACCTTC	CSVEDGAAYGYTF